The 26 T cell receptor beta chains in this list originate from one sample, sequenced in a study of neurological immune-mediated disorders. TCRdb reprocessed the 5' RACE reads via MiXCR and lists one record per CDR3 protein. The repertoire holds about 70,000 distinct CDR3 sequences, with over 5% as singletons. Sequencing input: PBMCs. Every receptor here comes from a human donor with multiple sclerosis. The donor label of this sample is uncertain.

This clonotype was picked up many times. The chain recombines TRBV7-8 with TRBJ2-7; TRBD1 agrees at 11 bases. Germline CDR1 and CDR2: SGHVS and FQNEAQ. With 1 base clipped from V and 4 bases from J, the junction kept 6 bases outside the gene matches. CDR3 length: 16 residues. The CDR3 reads CASSLGRTGGLYEQYF. The CDR3, as DNA: TGTGCCAGCAGCTTAGGCAGGACAGGGGGCTTATACGAGCAGTACTTC. Complete variable domain (other parts from reference TRBV7-8 and TRBJ2-7): GAGVSQSPRYKVAKRGQDVALRCDPISGHVSLFWYQQALGQGPEFLTYFQNEAQLDKSGLPSDRFFAERPEGSVSTLKIQRTQQEDSAVYLCASSLGRTGGLYEQYFGPGTRLTVT.

The sample holds many counts of this clonotype. V is TRBV20-1 and J is TRBJ1-1; TRBD1 might be the D (6 bases). CDR1 and CDR2 (germline): DFQATT, SNEGSKA (reference sequence). Trimming removed 3 bases from V and 6 bases from J, with 17 bases in between. This CDR3 has 14 residues. The CDR3 spells CSARGGGLIPEAFF. For the CDR3, the DNA is TGCAGTGCTAGGGGCGGGGGCTTGATACCTGAAGCTTTCTTT.

This clonotype was detected ten times or more. The chain employs TRBV5-5 and TRBJ1-3; weak D call: TRBD1 (5 bases). The CDR3 runs 16 residues. CDR1 SGHKS and CDR2 YYEKEE come from the germline V gene (reference sequence). Trimming took off 4 bases at V and 0 bases at J, with 14 bases between the two ends. The CDR3 protein is CASSPQVTPSGNTIYF. DNA of the CDR3: TGTGCCAGCAGCCCACAGGTTACTCCCTCTGGAAACACCATATATTTT.

This clonotype has at least ten counts. V gene TRBV4-1 combines with J gene TRBJ2-7; TRBD1 or TRBD2 may be the D gene (5 bases each). The V gene's germline CDR1 is MGHRA and CDR2 YSYEKL. Trimming left V 2 bases short and J 2 bases short, with 16 bases between. This CDR3 region has 16 residues. The CDR3 DNA sequence: TGCGCCAGCAGCCAACCCGCCGAGAGGGGCACCTACGAGCAGTACTTC. Its protein is CASSQPAERGTYEQYF.

In its sample, this clonotype was seen many times. V usage is TRBV5-1 and J usage is TRBJ2-3; 12 nucleotides align to TRBD2. Germline CDR1 SGHRS, CDR2 YFSETQ. The length of the CDR3 is 16 residues. Trimming cost V 2 bases and J 5 bases; bases outside gene matches: 6. The CDR3 bases are TGCGCCAGCAGCTTCCAGCTAGCGGGGGGGCAAGATACGCAGTATTTT. Translated: CASSFQLAGGQDTQYF.

This clonotype was found many times. The gene calls are TRBV3-1 and TRBJ2-1, with D perhaps matching TRBD2 (5 bases). This CDR3 contains 16 residues. Trimming pared 4 bases from V and 5 bases from J, leaving 18 bases between. Germline values: CDR1 LGHDT, CDR2 YNNKEL (reference sequence). The CDR3 bases are TGTGCCAGCAGCCCCCTCGGCCGCCCAGCGGACAATGAGCAGTTCTTC. It specifies CASSPLGRPADNEQFF.

This clonotype was detected ten times or more. The rearrangement joins TRBV12-3 or TRBV12-4 to TRBJ1-3; possible D gene TRBD1, 6 bases. Trimming cost V 2 bases and J 5 bases, with 16 bases left between them. The CDR3 totals 16 residues. CDR3 loop: CASSLKGEVVRNTIYF. CDR3 bases: TGTGCCAGCAGTTTAAAGGGGGAAGTTGTTAGAAACACCATATATTTT.

This clonotype occurred many times. The chain uses TRBV10-3 and TRBJ1-5; 9 nucleotides agree with TRBD1. J gave up 6 bases and V 9 bases, and 9 bases lay outside the gene matches. Germline lookup yields CDR1 ENHRY and CDR2 SYGVKD. CDR3 length: 14 amino acids. In DNA, the CDR3 is TGTGCCATAGGGGACAGGGCATTATTTCAGCCCCAGCATTTT. This translates into CAIGDRALFQPQHF.

Points on this clonotype: A much larger clone lies one base from this, so it may be a read error. The rearrangement joins TRBV7-7 to TRBJ2-3, with TRBD2 matching over 9 bases. The CDR3 sequence is 16 residues long. The germline CDR1 and CDR2 sequences are SSHAT and FNYEAQ (reference sequence). Unmatched junction bases numbered 9, after V lost 5 bases and J lost 3 bases. CDR3 bases: TGTGCCAGCAGCCCCTTAGCGGGGGTGCAGACAGATACGCAGTATTTT. Amino acids: CASSPLAGVQTDTQYF.

Many counts were recorded for this clonotype. This sequence joins TRBV5-1 and TRBJ1-5, with 8 bases fitting TRBD1. Trimming took 0 bases from V and 7 from J; bases not matched to a gene: 6. Germline values: CDR1 SGHRS, CDR2 YFSETQ. The CDR3 contains 15 residues. The CDR3 spells CASSLAGQGDQPQHF. In nucleotides, the CDR3 is TGCGCCAGCAGCTTGGCAGGACAGGGAGACCAGCCCCAGCATTTT.

In this sample, this clonotype turned up many times. V usage is TRBV29-1 and J usage is TRBJ1-1; D unresolved. This CDR3 has 10 amino acids. The V end lost 4 bases, the J end lost 3 bases, and 3 bases lay between the germline ends. Germline V gene sequence: CDR1 SQVTM, CDR2 ANQGSEA. The CDR3 reads CSVGHTEAFF. The CDR3 nucleotides are TGCAGCGTTGGCCACACTGAAGCTTTCTTT.

Many counts were recorded for this clonotype. This CDR3 reads CASSPVGSGANVLTF. CDR3 in DNA: TGTGCCAGCAGTCCCGTCGGGTCTGGGGCCAACGTCCTGACTTTC. This chain connects TRBV6-1 to TRBJ2-6; D unclear. From germline, CDR1 is MNHNS and CDR2 SASEGT. The CDR3 loop spans 15 amino acids. V shed 5 bases and J shed 1 base, with 9 bases lying between them.

In this sample, this clonotype turned up many times. The chain links TRBV29-1 to TRBJ2-2; D unclear. The CDR3 spans 13 residues. V lost 7 bases and J lost 0, with 9 bases in between. In germline, CDR1 is SQVTM, CDR2 ANQGSEA. The CDR3 reads CSADTTNTGELFF. The CDR3 nucleotides are TGCAGCGCCGACACAACGAACACCGGGGAGCTGTTTTTT.

This clonotype was recorded many times. The CDR3 bases are TGCAGTGTCTATAGCGGGGGGCCGGTAGATACGCAGTATTTT. It codes for CSVYSGGPVDTQYF. The chain has TRBV20-1 and TRBJ2-3; 10 bases map to TRBD2. Germline lookup yields CDR1 DFQATT and CDR2 SNEGSKA (reference sequence). The CDR3 is 14 amino acids. The V gene end was trimmed by 7 bases and the J gene end by 5 bases; junction bases not matched to a gene: 9.

In this sample, this clonotype turned up many times. As DNA, the CDR3 is TGTGCCAGCAGGCCTACGCAGGGTGATGGCTACACCTTC. Encoded protein: CASRPTQGDGYTF. The rearrangement joins TRBV12-3 or TRBV12-4 to TRBJ1-2; D may be TRBD1 (5 bases). V was shortened by 6 bases and J by 6 bases, with 14 bases between the two germline ends. This CDR3 contains 13 residues.

This clonotype was counted at least ten times. The V gene is TRBV20-1, the J gene TRBJ1-1, with 9 bases that match TRBD1. CDR1 is DFQATT and CDR2 is SNEGSKA in the germline V gene (reference sequence). V lost 8 bases to trimming and J lost 4 bases; unmatched junction nucleotides: 11. The CDR3 consists of 14 residues. The CDR3 nucleotides are TGCAGTCCGGCCCGGGGGACAGGGTCCACTGAAGCTTTCTTT. Protein sequence: CSPARGTGSTEAFF.

In this sample, this clonotype turned up a few times. The chain links TRBV20-1 to TRBJ1-2; 8 bases align to TRBD1. V was pared by 7 bases and J by 2 bases, with 12 bases of the junction left unmatched. Germline CDR1 and CDR2: DFQATT and SNEGSKA (reference sequence). CDR3 length equals 15 residues. Here the CDR3 reads CSDRLQGGNNYGYTF. Written as DNA, the CDR3 is TGCAGTGACCGACTACAGGGGGGCAACAACTATGGCTACACCTTC.

The table lists this clonotype with many counts. The V gene is TRBV5-1, the J gene TRBJ2-4; D is ambiguous. There are 16 residues in the CDR3. Germline V gives CDR1 SGHRS, CDR2 YFSETQ. V gave up 4 bases and J gave up 9 bases, with 23 bases separating them. CDR3 sequence: CASSAIQDPKNAIQYF. CDR3 DNA: TGCGCCAGCAGCGCCATTCAGGACCCTAAAAATGCCATTCAGTACTTC.

V and J are TRBV7-8 and TRBJ1-2, with no clear D. The CDR3 is made up of 15 amino acids. Germline V gene data show CDR1 as SGHVS and CDR2 as FQNEAQ. Trimming left V 5 bases short and J 0 bases short, with 13 bases between. CDR3 DNA: TGTGCCAGCAGCCTGACGGAGGGAACTAACTATGGCTACACCTTC. It specifies CASSLTEGTNYGYTF.

This clonotype has ten or more counts. V gene TRBV10-3 combines with J gene TRBJ2-3, with a possible D match to TRBD2 (7 bases). The CDR3 covers 16 residues. Germline V lookup: CDR1 ENHRY, CDR2 SYGVKD. V was trimmed by 6 bases and J by 4 bases, leaving 20 bases between them. Written as DNA, the CDR3 is TGTGCCATCAGCTTAAAGGACGAGGGGGGGTCAGATACGCAGTATTTT. This codes for CAISLKDEGGSDTQYF.

This clonotype has at least ten counts. The genes are TRBV20-1 and TRBJ1-4; no clear D gene. Germline CDR1 DFQATT, CDR2 SNEGSKA (reference sequence). The CDR3 has 14 amino acids. The ends were cut back, 6 bases at V and 0 bases at J, with 11 bases in the middle. The CDR3 protein is CSALTASTNEKLFF. CDR3 bases: TGCAGTGCACTTACAGCATCAACTAATGAAAAACTGTTTTTT.

The sample holds many counts of this clonotype. The rearrangement joins TRBV5-1 to TRBJ1-2; 7 bases map to TRBD1. This CDR3 region has 15 residues. CDR1 SGHRS and CDR2 YFSETQ come from the germline V gene. V was pared by 0 bases and J by 8 bases, with 10 bases of the junction left unmatched. The CDR3 reads CASSLGEGARGGYTF. CDR3 DNA: TGCGCCAGCAGCTTGGGAGAGGGGGCAAGGGGAGGCTACACCTTC.

Ten or more counts support this clonotype. This rearrangement joins TRBV7-9 to TRBJ1-1; 7 nucleotides match TRBD1. J lost 5 bases, V lost 7 bases, and 19 bases had no gene match. CDR1 is SEHNR, CDR2 FQNEAQ, per germline (reference sequence). This CDR3 contains 17 residues. CDR3 coding DNA: TGTGCCAGCACCTCAGGGGGGAGGGGTGGTTCTGGAACTGAAGCTTTCTTT. Translating it yields CASTSGGRGGSGTEAFF.

This clonotype was observed at least ten times. The rearrangement links TRBV5-1 to TRBJ1-2; TRBD1 is a possible D gene (6 bases). With 1 base removed from V and 1 base from J, the gap between germline ends came to 14 bases. Germline CDR1 is SGHRS and CDR2 is YFSETQ. The CDR3 length is 16 residues. The CDR3 DNA reads as TGCGCCAGCAGCTTGCCTAAAGGGGGAGGTAACTATGGCTACACCTTC. Translating gives CASSLPKGGGNYGYTF. The full variable domain, with the rest looked up from reference TRBV5-1 and TRBJ1-2, is KAGVTQTPRYLIKTRGQQVTLSCSPISGHRSVSWYQQTPGQGLQFLFEYFSETQRNKGNFPGRFSGRQFSNSRSEMNVSTLELGDSALYLCASSLPKGGGNYGYTFGSGTRLTVV.

This clonotype has a count of ten or more. The V and J genes are TRBV20-1 and TRBJ2-1, with no clear D. The germline V gene has CDR1 DFQATT and CDR2 SNEGSKA (reference sequence). The CDR3 totals 14 residues. V was shortened by 1 base and J by 5 bases, with 12 bases between the two germline ends. This chain's CDR3 is CSARAVAPDNEQFF. DNA of the CDR3: TGCAGTGCTAGAGCGGTAGCCCCTGACAATGAGCAGTTCTTC.

This clonotype was seen many times. The rearrangement links TRBV3-1 to TRBJ1-1; TRBD1 might be the D (5 bases). Germline assignment: CDR1 LGHDT and CDR2 YNNKEL (reference sequence). V lost 4 bases and J 10 bases, leaving 22 bases between the germline ends. The CDR3 length is 15 residues. The CDR3 DNA reads TGTGCCAGCAGCCGTAGGGGCGGCGAAGGGTTAGGAGCTTTCTTT. Its translation is CASSRRGGEGLGAFF.